The clone carrying this TCR beta chain came up many times. Researchers made TCR beta libraries by using iRepertoire HTBI primers and running Arm-PCR on CDR3 regions. TCRdb reprocessed the multiplex PCR reads via MiXCR and lists one record per CDR3 protein. The sample has more than 450,000 distinct CDR3 sequences, around 13% seen once. CDR1 is SGHAT and CDR2 is FQDESV in the germline V gene (reference sequence). The V and J ends lost 4 bases and 2 bases respectively, with 19 bases between them. This CDR3 has 17 residues. The sample comes from a study of regulatory T cells in long-lasting Graves disease. Time point here: newly diagnosed GD, antithyroid drugs for less than 3 months. RNA from PBMCs was the source of the TCR library. Each patient gave around 8.1 milliliters of EDTA-anticoagulated peripheral blood. This same sample was also part of a study on T cells in Graves' hyperthyroidism and ophthalmopathy.

This chain uses TRBV11-1 with TRBJ2-3, with a tentative D call TRBD1 (6 bases). The sample consisted of peripheral blood mononuclear cells (PBMCs), taken at new diagnosis, from a patient treated with antithyroid drugs. The receptor's source is a woman in her thirties with Graves disease. The chain's CDR3 is CASSSRRQALFTDTQYF. For the CDR3, the DNA is TGTGCCAGCAGCTCCCGACGACAGGCCCTATTCACAGATACGCAGTATTTT.